This T cell receptor (beta chain) emerged from a study of T cells in Graves' hyperthyroidism and ophthalmopathy. About the study: Any treatment followed the collection of peripheral blood at initial diagnosis. Study findings and constraints: Blood also contained most expanded thyroid clonotypes above 0.001.

TCR beta CDR3 regions were amplified from RNA transcripts. TCR CDR3 regions were first amplified by RT-PCR with HTBI primers. TCRdb re-analysed the multiplex PCR reads in MiXCR, keeping a single row per CDR3 protein. Counted here are 300,000 to 350,000 distinct CDR3 sequences, approximately 15% occurring once; the ten biggest clones make up approximately 25%. Trimming left V 3 bases short and J 4 bases short, with 16 bases between. The CDR3 loop spans 16 amino acids. Germline V CDR1 and CDR2: MDHEN, SYDVKM. PBMCs were obtained from roughly 10 ml fresh peripheral blood. The table lists this clonotype with many counts. Its specificity is unknown.

Sequencing used blood. This chain connects TRBV28 to TRBJ2-4; D might be TRBD2 (6 bases). The origin of this receptor is a woman aged 25 to 39 with Graves' hyperthyroidism. DNA for the CDR3: TGTGCCAGCAGTTTGGGGTTCGGAGGGGCGAAAAACATTCAGTACTTC. It translates to CASSLGFGGAKNIQYF.